The 21 T cell receptor beta chains below come from one sample, sequenced in a study of blood T cell repertoires in COVID-19. The protocol was immunoSEQ multiplex PCR, while the TCRdb copy is restricted to in-frame clones and leaves out a portion. The sample has 300,000 or so clones; 87% are singletons. What was sequenced was peripheral blood. All receptors come from a woman aged 45 to 65 who had recovered from COVID-19.

The chain employs TRBV7-7 and TRBJ2-3, with 9 bases fitting TRBD1. V lost 5 bases and J lost 5; bases outside the gene matches: 8. Germline CDR1 is SSHAT and CDR2 is FNYEAQ (reference sequence). This CDR3 comprises 15 residues. CDR3 in amino acids: CASSQGGTGIDTQYF. The CDR3 DNA reads TGTGCCAGCAGCCAGGGGGGGACAGGGATAGATACGCAGTATTTT.

The rearrangement joins TRBV5-4 to TRBJ2-5; a weak D match, TRBD2 (5 bases). Trimming took 3 bases from V and 1 from J, leaving 10 bases between them. This CDR3 comprises 14 residues. CDR1 and CDR2 (germline): SGHNT, YYREEE (reference sequence). The CDR3, as DNA: TGTGCCAGCAGCTCGGCGGGCAGCCAAGAGACCCAGTACTTC. This sequence encodes CASSSAGSQETQYF.

This chain joins TRBV18 and TRBJ1-1; 9 nucleotides align to TRBD1. The CDR3 covers 15 residues. Germline V CDR1 and CDR2: KGHSH, LQKENI. Losses at the gene ends were 2 bases for V and 6 bases for J; bases not matched to a gene: 7. This CDR3 reads CASSPSRDRESEAFF. CDR3 bases: TGTGCCAGCTCACCATCCCGGGACAGGGAGTCTGAAGCTTTCTTT.

The chain links TRBV30 to TRBJ1-6; D call uncertain. Trimming left V 4 bases short and J 8 bases short, with 18 bases between. Germline CDR1 and CDR2: GTSNPN and SVGIG (reference sequence). The CDR3 length is 15 residues. The CDR3 loop is CAWKLMRGGDSPLHF. In DNA, the CDR3 is TGTGCCTGGAAACTGATGCGGGGTGGGGATTCACCCCTCCACTTT.

The chain has TRBV11-1 and TRBJ1-2; the D is unclear. Germline CDR1 is SGHAT and CDR2 is FQDESV (reference sequence). The CDR3 sequence is 14 residues long. Deletions cut 0 bases from V and 3 bases from J, with 8 bases between. The chain's CDR3 is CASSLASADYGYTF. CDR3 bases: TGTGCCAGCAGCTTAGCGTCGGCGGACTATGGCTACACCTTC.

The chain recombines TRBV5-1 with TRBJ1-2; D gene ambiguous. The V gene's germline CDR1 is SGHRS and CDR2 YFSETQ. The length of the CDR3 is 14 residues. V shed 1 base and J shed 8 bases, with 15 bases lying between them. CDR3 amino acids: CASSLNEASSGYTF. DNA of the CDR3: TGCGCCAGCAGCTTGAACGAAGCCTCGTCCGGCTACACCTTC.

The chain recombines TRBV5-4 with TRBJ2-3; 10 nucleotides line up with TRBD2. With 0 bases clipped from V and 1 base from J, the junction kept 2 bases outside the gene matches. Germline V gene lookup returns CDR1 SGHNT and CDR2 YYREEE (reference sequence). This CDR3 is 16 amino acids long. DNA of the CDR3: TGTGCCAGCAGCTTGGGGACTAGCGGAGGCACAGATACGCAGTATTTT. Protein sequence: CASSLGTSGGTDTQYF. The variable domain in full, with the rest retrieved from reference TRBV5-4 and TRBJ2-3, is ETGVTQSPTHLIKTRGQQVTLRCSSQSGHNTVSWYQQALGQGPQFIFQYYREEENGRGNFPPRFSGLQFPNYSSELNVNALELDDSALYLCASSLGTSGGTDTQYFGPGTRLTVL.

This clone was observed many times. The chain has TRBV6-4 and TRBJ2-3; the D gene is possibly TRBD2 (5 bases). Germline lookup yields CDR1 MRHNA and CDR2 SNTAGT. The CDR3 is made up of 15 amino acids. Trimming removed 2 bases at V and 1 base at J, with 10 bases between. The CDR3 DNA sequence: TGTGCCAGCAGTGACCAACCCGGGGGCACAGATACGCAGTATTTT. Its translation: CASSDQPGGTDTQYF.

This clone was seen a few times. The chain combines TRBV7-2 with TRBJ1-2; 8 bases line up with TRBD1. The ends lost 5 bases at V and 8 bases at J; junction bases unmatched: 22. This CDR3 has 18 amino acids. Germline loops: CDR1 SGHTA, CDR2 FQGNSA. The CDR3 region is CASSLAGTGPSTIWGYTF. DNA of the CDR3: TGTGCCAGCAGCCTTGCCGGGACAGGCCCCTCCACTATCTGGGGCTACACCTTC.

The V gene is TRBV6-6, the J gene TRBJ2-4; 8 bases line up with TRBD2. Germline V gives CDR1 MNHNY, CDR2 SVGAGI (reference sequence). CDR3 length equals 15 residues. J lost 8 bases, V lost 2 bases, and 8 bases had no gene match. For the CDR3, the DNA is TGTGCCAGCAGTTACCGGCGGGGGGAGGGCGACATTCAGTACTTC. Residues: CASSYRRGEGDIQYF.

The chain has TRBV5-6 and TRBJ1-2; D remains unclear. V was cut by 2 bases and J by 8 bases, with 10 bases left in between. This CDR3 comprises 12 residues. In germline, CDR1 is SGHDT, CDR2 YYEEEE. CDR3 sequence (DNA): TGTGCCAGCAGCTTAGGCGGCGGAGGCTACACCTTC. Encoded protein: CASSLGGGGYTF.

Here the CDR3 reads CASSFSGVQYF. CDR3 coding DNA: TGTGCCAGCAGCTTCTCCGGGGTACAGTACTTC. This chain uses TRBV5-6 with TRBJ2-4, with D maybe TRBD2 (5 bases). With 2 bases removed from V and 13 bases from J, the gap between germline ends came to 10 bases. Germline V gene lookup returns CDR1 SGHDT and CDR2 YYEEEE. This CDR3 is built from 11 residues. Full variable domain (rest looked up from reference TRBV5-6 and TRBJ2-4): DAGVTQSPTHLIKTRGQQVTLRCSPKSGHDTVSWYQQALGQGPQFIFQYYEEEERQRGNFPDRFSGHQFPNYSSELNVNALLLGDSALYLCASSFSGVQYFGAGTRLSVL.

The genes are TRBV14 and TRBJ2-7; 8 nucleotides agree with TRBD2. The germline CDR1 and CDR2 sequences are SGHDN and FVKESK. There are 15 residues in the CDR3. V trimming: 2 bases; J trimming: 0 bases; junction bases outside the gene matches: 3. The CDR3 spells CASSQLAGVSYEQYF. In DNA form, the CDR3 reads TGTGCCAGCAGCCAACTAGCGGGCGTCTCCTACGAGCAGTACTTC.

This chain uses TRBV3-1 (or the pseudogene TRBV3-2) with TRBJ2-5; D is uncertain. The length of the CDR3 is 13 residues. Germline CDR1 LGHDT, CDR2 YNNKEL (reference sequence). Trimming took 4 bases from V and 5 from J, leaving 11 bases between them. CDR3 sequence reads: CASSPTAFETQYF. The CDR3, as DNA: TGTGCCAGCAGCCCCACAGCTTTTGAGACCCAGTACTTC.

The chain couples TRBV15 to TRBJ1-4; D call uncertain. The CDR3 sequence is 15 residues long. The germline gives CDR1 LNHNV, CDR2 YYDKDF (reference sequence). Trimming stripped 3 bases from V and 8 bases from J, with 16 bases between. The CDR3 loop reads CATSSPSGHGEKLFF. CDR3 DNA: TGTGCCACCAGCAGCCCCTCAGGTCATGGGGAAAAACTGTTTTTT.

This clone came up a few times. The chain is built from TRBV7-2 and TRBJ2-7, with 9 bases fitting TRBD1. The V gene's germline CDR1 is SGHTA and CDR2 FQGNSA. The CDR3 runs to 13 residues. Trimming at V came to 5 bases and at J to 5 bases, leaving 4 bases not matched to a gene. Written as DNA, the CDR3 is TGTGCCAGCAGCGCCGGACAGGGGAACGAGCAGTACTTC. This translates into CASSAGQGNEQYF.

This chain links TRBV21-1 with TRBJ2-7; TRBD2 was called by the table and not checked on the DNA. TRBV21-1 is a pseudogene. The CDR3 has 15 residues. In DNA, the CDR3 is TGTGCCAGCAGCTTGCGAGCGGGACGGACCTACGAGCAGTACTTC. Translation: CASSLRAGRTYEQYF.

The rearrangement joins TRBV6-5 to TRBJ2-5; 8 nucleotides match TRBD2. Trimming cost V 6 bases and J 5 bases; bases outside gene matches: 11. The CDR3 runs to 15 residues. Germline V CDR1 and CDR2: MNHEY, SVGAGI. The CDR3, as DNA: TGTGCCAGCAGATATAGGACTAGCCCCCTTGAGACCCAGTACTTC. The encoded protein is CASRYRTSPLETQYF.

This chain uses TRBV7-2 with TRBJ1-1; D remains ambiguous. The CDR3 has 14 amino acids. V was cut by 5 bases and J by 4 bases, with 14 bases left in between. Germline V gene sequence: CDR1 SGHTA, CDR2 FQGNSA. The CDR3 DNA reads TGTGCCAGCAGCCCCGGTGGAGTCGTCACTGAAGCTTTCTTT. Protein sequence: CASSPGGVVTEAFF. The whole variable domain, remainder taken from reference TRBV7-2 and TRBJ1-1, is GAGVSQSPSNKVTEKGKDVELRCDPISGHTALYWYRQSLGQGLEFLIYFQGNSAPDKSGLPSDRFSAERTGGSVSTLTIQRTQQEDSAVYLCASSPGGVVTEAFFGQGTRLTVV.

Notes on this clone: This CDR3 is also generated by other DNA sequences in the sample. J is TRBJ1-5 and V is TRBV30; maybe TRBD1 (6 bases). The V gene lost 1 base and the J gene lost 2 bases, with 6 bases spanning the gap. The germline V gene encodes CDR1 GTSNPN and CDR2 SVGIG (reference sequence). The CDR3 has 13 residues. CDR3 sequence: CAWSAGGNQPQHF. In DNA form, the CDR3 reads TGTGCCTGGAGTGCAGGGGGCAATCAGCCCCAGCATTTT.

The chain recombines TRBV27 with TRBJ2-7, with D perhaps matching TRBD2 (5 bases). V lost 1 base and J 0 bases, leaving 10 bases between the germline ends. This CDR3 is built from 15 residues. CDR1 and CDR2 (germline): MNHEY, SMNVEV (reference sequence). CDR3 DNA: TGTGCCAGCAGTTTATGGGCGACTACCTCCTACGAGCAGTACTTC. This gives the protein CASSLWATTSYEQYF.